This entry lists 11 T cell receptor beta chains sequenced from one sample in a study of T cell changes during pregnancy in multiple sclerosis. Profiling relied on immunoSEQ multiplex PCR, and the TCRdb table lists in-frame clones only, not all of them. The sample shows roughly 40,000 clones, roughly 94% of them seen only once. Sequences were derived from peripheral blood, sampled in the third trimester of pregnancy. These receptors were obtained from a female donor with multiple sclerosis, enrolled in a pregnancy study.

This chain links TRBV2 with TRBJ2-1, with D uncertain. V was clipped by 7 bases and J by 0 bases, with 10 bases between them. This CDR3 is 14 amino acids long. Germline V gives CDR1 SNHLY, CDR2 FYNNEI. This CDR3 is CASKVWSSYNEQFF. In nucleotides, the CDR3 is TGTGCCAGCAAGGTTTGGAGCTCCTACAATGAGCAGTTCTTC.

The genes are TRBV5-1 and TRBJ2-7, with TRBD2 matching over 7 bases. V lost 0 bases and J lost 0; bases outside the gene matches: 12. The germline gives CDR1 SGHRS, CDR2 YFSETQ. The CDR3 extends over 18 amino acids. CDR3 amino acids: CASSLVGGRAGDSYEQYF. The CDR3 DNA follows: TGCGCCAGCAGCTTGGTCGGGGGTCGGGCGGGAGACTCCTACGAGCAGTACTTC.

This chain links TRBV19 with TRBJ2-1; maybe TRBD2 (5 bases). CDR3 size: 15 residues. V was clipped by 3 bases and J by 0 bases, with 9 bases between them. Germline values: CDR1 LNHDA, CDR2 SQIVND (reference sequence). The CDR3 sequence is CASSMAGPSYNEQFF. Here the CDR3 DNA reads TGTGCCAGTAGTATGGCGGGTCCCTCCTACAATGAGCAGTTCTTC.

To note about this clone: At one boundary the junction diverges from the germline segment, which might be a read error. The V gene is TRBV18, the J gene TRBJ1-2; TRBD1 is a possible D gene (6 bases). Germline V gene data show CDR1 as KGHSH and CDR2 as LQKENI. CDR3 length: 15 residues. CDR3 sequence: CASSPAVRDNYGYTF. The CDR3 nucleotides read TGTGCCAGCTCACCCGCGGTCCGGGACAACTATGGCTACACTTTC.

This clone was found once. The gene calls are TRBV14 and TRBJ2-3, with D possibly matching TRBD1 (5 bases). The CDR3 runs to 15 residues. The V and J ends lost 1 base and 4 bases respectively, with 12 bases between them. Germline assignment: CDR1 SGHDN and CDR2 FVKESK. CDR3 DNA: TGTGCCAGCAGCCAAGGGTGGCAGGGCCCAGATACGCAGTATTTT. This codes for CASSQGWQGPDTQYF.

The chain joins TRBV19 to TRBJ1-2, with 8 bases matching TRBD1. Germline V lookup: CDR1 LNHDA, CDR2 SQIVND (reference sequence). The V segment lost 5 bases and the J segment 3 bases; nucleotides outside the gene matches: 5. CDR3 length: 14 residues. CDR3 residues: CASSDGQGYYGYTF. DNA of the CDR3: TGTGCCAGTAGTGACGGACAGGGCTACTATGGCTACACCTTC.

This clone was observed a single time. The CDR3, as DNA: TGTGCCTGGAACGGGGGGGGCACTGAAGCTTTCTTT. It yields the protein CAWNGGGTEAFF. V is TRBV30 and J is TRBJ1-1, with D possibly being TRBD1 (5 bases). Germline CDR1 is GTSNPN and CDR2 is SVGIG (reference sequence). The length of the CDR3 is 12 residues. The ends were cut back, 4 bases at V and 4 bases at J, with 10 bases in the middle.

Remarks on this clone: This sample includes further DNA sequences coding for the same CDR3. V is TRBV9 and J is TRBJ2-5, with D possibly being TRBD2 (6 bases). The CDR3 totals 14 residues. Trimming cost V 0 bases and J 1 base, with 7 bases left between them. The germline V gene encodes CDR1 SGDLS and CDR2 YYNGEE. DNA of the CDR3: TGTGCCAGCAGCGTAGGGGGGGTCCAAGAGACCCAGTACTTC. It is translated as CASSVGGVQETQYF.

The rearrangement links TRBV7-8 to TRBJ2-5; TRBD2 aligns across 11 bases. Germline CDR1 reads SGHVS; CDR2 reads FQNEAQ. CDR3 length: 17 amino acids. The ends lost 5 bases at V and 4 bases at J; junction bases unmatched: 12. The DNA of the CDR3 is TGTGCCAGCAGCCAACTAGCGGGGGCCCAAACCGGAGAGACCCAGTACTTC. It translates to CASSQLAGAQTGETQYF.

CDR3 protein: CASSPRGGLNYGYTF. For the CDR3, the DNA is TGTGCCAGCAGCCCAAGGGGGGGCTTGAACTATGGCTACACCTTC. The chain joins TRBV11-1 to TRBJ1-2; possible D gene TRBD1, 6 bases. V lost 5 bases, J lost 2 bases, and 15 bases lay in between. This CDR3 region has 15 residues. Germline V gene lookup returns CDR1 SGHAT and CDR2 FQDESV (reference sequence).

This chain uses TRBV27 with TRBJ1-1; D possibly corresponds to TRBD1 (6 bases). The CDR3 length is 14 residues. The V end was cut by 4 bases, the J end by 1 base, with 10 bases between. CDR1 and CDR2 (germline): MNHEY, SMNVEV (reference sequence). The CDR3: CASSSYRANTEAFF. In DNA form, the CDR3 reads TGTGCCAGCAGTTCGTACAGGGCGAACACTGAAGCTTTCTTT.